This record looks at one T cell receptor beta chain sequence and its context. This sample stems from a study of CD8 T cells in Susac syndrome. As for the study in general: The Susac syndrome patients were therapy-naive, on corticosteroids, or on intravenous immunoglobulin alone at blood draw.

This CDR3 spans 13 amino acids. Germline-derived CDR1 and CDR2 are DFQATT and SNEGSKA (reference sequence). V was clipped by 6 bases and J by 5 bases; unmatched bases: 7. After extraction with the RNeasy kit, roughly 0.45 to 1 ug of the RNA was reverse transcribed using random hexamers. One entry per CDR3 protein results from TCRdb running MiXCR on the immunoSEQ multiplex PCR reads. Of tens of thousands of distinct CDR3 sequences listed, 95% are singletons. The J gene is TRBJ2-7, the V gene TRBV20-1, with 10 nucleotides matching TRBD1. The sequence derives from a human donor with Susac syndrome. Sequenced: CD8+ T cells from PBMCs. Written as DNA, the CDR3 is TGCAGTGCCTCGGACAGGGGGGAAGACGAGCAGTACTTC. Its translation is CSASDRGEDEQYF.